The present entry profiles one T cell receptor beta chain with its context. The antigen remains undetermined. The table came from immunoSEQ multiplex PCR; TCRdb's copy has only in-frame clones and leaves some out. The sample lists roughly 150,000 clones, roughly 91% occurring once. The sample belongs to a study of T cell responses to AZD1222 COVID-19 vaccine. Overall study findings and caveats: Following two doses of AZD1222, Spike-specific TCR breadth and depth rose. Spike-wide coverage was observed for vaccine-associated CD4 TCRs, with dominant responses at 160-218 and 743-854. Every sample of the repertoires postdated the peak T cell response.

This CDR3 has 14 amino acids. CDR1 LNHDA and CDR2 SQIVND come from the germline V gene (reference sequence). The trim removed 6 bases at V and 4 bases at J, leaving 1 base unmatched. The receptor was isolated from an adult in good health. This chain uses TRBV19 with TRBJ2-1, with 12 positions matching TRBD2. This material consisted of peripheral blood, taken on day 0 of AZD1222 vaccination. The CDR3 sequence: CASSGLAGYNEQFF. CDR3 bases: TGTGCCAGTAGCGGACTAGCGGGATACAATGAGCAGTTCTTC.